The 23 T cell receptor beta chains below were found in one sample sequenced in a study of beta chain features in type 1 diabetes. Since all of the isolated RNA was reverse transcribed, expressed TCRB transcripts were what got sequenced. Sequencing was performed with immunoSEQ multiplex PCR; in TCRdb, only in-frame clones are kept and a portion is missing. The data hold under 20,000 clones, with 55% observed a single time. Sequencing was performed on stem cell memory CD4+ T cells from blood. The receptors come from a woman aged 18-30 years in good health.

The chain joins TRBV4-1 to TRBJ1-2, with TRBD1 matching over 8 bases. Looked up from germline, CDR1 is MGHRA and CDR2 is YSYEKL. The ends lost 6 bases at V and 8 bases at J; junction bases unmatched: 14. There are 15 residues in the CDR3. CDR3 DNA sequence: TGCGCCAGCAGATCCCCAGGGGGCGCCTTCGGAGGCTACACCTTC. Residues: CASRSPGGAFGGYTF.

This clone showed up just a few times. This chain joins TRBV30 and TRBJ1-1; D is uncertain. Trimming took 2 bases from V and 10 from J, leaving 11 bases between them. The germline gives CDR1 GTSNPN, CDR2 SVGIG (reference sequence). The CDR3 loop spans 11 amino acids. CDR3 in amino acids: CAWSRETRAFF. As DNA, the CDR3 is TGTGCCTGGAGTCGGGAGACCAGAGCTTTCTTT. Variable domain in full (rest from reference TRBV30 and TRBJ1-1): SQTIHQWPATLVQPVGSPLSLECTVEGTSNPNLYWYRQAAGRGLQLLFYSVGIGQISSEVPQNLSASRPQDRQFILSSKKLLLSDSGFYLCAWSRETRAFFGQGTRLTVV.

This clone was counted between two and nine times. The chain combines TRBV6-5 with TRBJ2-7; possibly TRBD2 for D (5 bases). There are 13 residues in the CDR3. The germline V gene encodes CDR1 MNHEY and CDR2 SVGAGI. V was cut by 1 base and J by 7 bases, with 11 bases left in between. This CDR3 reads CASSYWEKSEQYF. CDR3 nucleotides: TGTGCCAGCAGTTACTGGGAGAAGAGTGAGCAGTACTTC.

The chain has TRBV4-1 and TRBJ1-1, with D unresolved. Trimming removed 3 bases from V and 6 bases from J, with 14 bases in between. CDR1 is MGHRA and CDR2 is YSYEKL in the germline V gene. This CDR3 has 14 residues. CDR3 residues: CASSHMGAAAEAFF. CDR3 coding DNA: TGCGCCAGCAGCCATATGGGAGCGGCGGCTGAAGCTTTCTTT.

The chain carries TRBV7-2 and TRBJ2-3; no reliable D call. This CDR3 region has 11 residues. Germline V gene data show CDR1 as SGHTA and CDR2 as FQGNSA. Trimming cost V 5 bases and J 6 bases, with 6 bases left between them. CDR3 DNA: TGTGCCAGCAGCGTTCGTGATACGCAGTATTTT. Translating gives CASSVRDTQYF.

V gene TRBV5-6 combines with J gene TRBJ1-5; D is possibly TRBD1 (5 bases). This CDR3 has 14 residues. Germline-derived CDR1 and CDR2 are SGHDT and YYEEEE. V dropped 0 bases and J dropped 11 bases, with 15 bases sitting between them. The CDR3 protein is CASSLDRSMSAQHF. For the CDR3, the DNA is TGTGCCAGCAGCTTGGACAGGTCAATGTCGGCCCAGCATTTT.

This chain uses TRBV6-5 with TRBJ1-3; D not resolved. Looked up from germline, CDR1 is MNHEY and CDR2 is SVGAGI. V lost 0 bases, J lost 0 bases, and 9 bases lay in between. The CDR3 has 16 residues. CDR3 amino acids: CASSYSSGNSGNTIYF. In nucleotides, the CDR3 is TGTGCCAGCAGTTACTCTTCGGGGAACTCTGGAAACACCATATATTTT.

The rearrangement links TRBV13 to TRBJ2-7, with TRBD1 as a possible D gene (6 bases). Trimming shortened V by 3 bases and J by 7 bases, and 13 bases separated the two germline ends. Germline CDR1 is PRHDT and CDR2 is FYEKMQ (reference sequence). This CDR3 is 13 amino acids long. The CDR3 DNA sequence: TGTGCCAGCAGCTTCCGGACAGCCAGAGAGCAGTACTTC. It specifies CASSFRTAREQYF. The whole variable domain, remainder taken from reference TRBV13 and TRBJ2-7, is AAGVIQSPRHLIKEKRETATLKCYPIPRHDTVYWYQQGPGQDPQFLISFYEKMQSDKGSIPDRFSAQQFSDYHSELNMSSLELGDSALYFCASSFRTAREQYFGPGTRLTVT.

The chain combines TRBV28 with TRBJ1-3; D call uncertain. Germline-derived CDR1 and CDR2 are MDHEN and SYDVKM. The CDR3 extends over 15 amino acids. V shed 3 bases and J shed 0 bases, with 9 bases lying between them. CDR3 nucleotide sequence: TGTGCCAGCAGTTTTGGAGGACTCTCTGGAAACACCATATATTTT. It specifies CASSFGGLSGNTIYF.

The chain links TRBV5-4 to TRBJ2-7, with a tentative D call TRBD1 (6 bases). CDR1 and CDR2 (germline): SGHNT, YYREEE (reference sequence). CDR3 length: 14 amino acids. V lost 3 bases and J lost 2, with 12 bases in between. The CDR3 region is CASSSRTVPYEQYF. The CDR3 region has the DNA TGTGCCAGCAGCTCTAGGACAGTACCCTACGAGCAGTACTTC.

The V and J genes are TRBV9 and TRBJ2-7; D possibly corresponds to TRBD2 (5 bases). V was pared by 4 bases and J by 9 bases, with 11 bases between. The CDR3 is 11 amino acids. The germline V gene encodes CDR1 SGDLS and CDR2 YYNGEE. The CDR3 is CASSPGSAQYF. The CDR3 bases are TGTGCCAGCAGCCCGGGGTCTGCGCAGTACTTC.

The genes are TRBV11-1 and TRBJ2-5, with 11 nucleotides matching TRBD2. TRBJ2-7 matches the DNA end more closely, so the J call is doubtful. The CDR3 totals 14 residues. Germline lookup yields CDR1 SGHAT and CDR2 FQDESV (reference sequence). The CDR3 nucleotides are TGTGCCAGCAGCCATAGCGGGGGGGGCGACGAGCAGTACTTC. Translation gives CASSHSGGGDEQYF.

The chain has TRBV19 and TRBJ1-1; D gene ambiguous. Germline CDR1 is LNHDA and CDR2 is SQIVND (reference sequence). V dropped 3 bases and J dropped 1 base, with 3 bases sitting between them. The CDR3 spans 12 residues. The CDR3 loop reads CASSIWNTEAFF. Here the CDR3 DNA reads TGTGCCAGTAGTATCTGGAACACTGAAGCTTTCTTT. Complete variable domain (other parts from reference TRBV19 and TRBJ1-1): DGGITQSPKYLFRKEGQNVTLSCEQNLNHDAMYWYRQDPGQGLRLIYYSQIVNDFQKGDIAEGYSVSREKKESFPLTVTSAQKNPTAFYLCASSIWNTEAFFGQGTRLTVV.

A single count supports this clone. The chain recombines TRBV10-3 with TRBJ2-2, with TRBD1 identical over 8 bases. Trimming cost V 7 bases and J 5 bases; bases outside gene matches: 6. Germline V gene sequence: CDR1 ENHRY, CDR2 SYGVKD. The CDR3 totals 14 residues. Written as DNA, the CDR3 is TGTGCCATCACCAGGACAGGGACTACCGGGGAGCTGTTTTTT. Translated: CAITRTGTTGELFF.

The chain is built from TRBV28 and TRBJ2-1; 9 bases match TRBD2. The V segment lost 3 bases and the J segment 8 bases; nucleotides outside the gene matches: 8. The CDR3 runs to 15 residues. Germline assignment: CDR1 MDHEN and CDR2 SYDVKM. The CDR3 DNA is TGTGCCAGCAGTTTGGCGGGAGGGCGTCGCGATGAGCAGTTCTTC. Translated: CASSLAGGRRDEQFF.

This clone was detected once. The rearrangement uses TRBV5-1 and TRBJ1-6, with a possible D match to TRBD1 (6 bases). The CDR3 loop spans 15 amino acids. In germline, CDR1 is SGHRS, CDR2 YFSETQ. V was clipped by 6 bases and J by 7 bases, with 17 bases between them. CDR3 in DNA: TGCGCCAGCACCTCTCAGGGGCATGGGAATTCACCCCTCCACTTT. The encoded protein is CASTSQGHGNSPLHF.

The V and J genes are TRBV6-1 and TRBJ1-6; TRBD1 is a possible D gene (6 bases). Trimming took 4 bases from V and 7 from J, leaving 23 bases between them. The germline gives CDR1 MNHNS, CDR2 SASEGT. The length of the CDR3 is 18 residues. CDR3 coding DNA: TGTGCCAGCAGTGCTTCTGGGGGGGGCTTACGAATAAATTCACCCCTCCACTTT. Translated: CASSASGGGLRINSPLHF.

V gene TRBV5-1 combines with J gene TRBJ1-3, with 7 bases matching TRBD1. Per germline, CDR1 SGHRS and CDR2 YFSETQ. This CDR3 spans 14 amino acids. Trimming cost V 2 bases and J 4 bases; bases outside gene matches: 3. Here the CDR3 reads CASSFTGVGNTIYF. In DNA, the CDR3 is TGCGCCAGCAGCTTTACAGGGGTCGGAAACACCATATATTTT. Based on the CDR3 plus reference TRBV5-1 and TRBJ1-3, the full variable domain is KAGVTQTPRYLIKTRGQQVTLSCSPISGHRSVSWYQQTPGQGLQFLFEYFSETQRNKGNFPGRFSGRQFSNSRSEMNVSTLELGDSALYLCASSFTGVGNTIYFGEGSWLTVV.

The chain recombines TRBV9 with TRBJ2-1; 14 nucleotides match TRBD2. Germline V CDR1 and CDR2: SGDLS, YYNGEE. The CDR3 spans 16 residues. Trimming at V came to 0 bases and at J to 5 bases, leaving 1 base not matched to a gene. CDR3 sequence reads: CASSVGLAGGDNEQFF. The CDR3 region has the DNA TGTGCCAGCAGCGTAGGACTAGCGGGGGGGGACAATGAGCAGTTCTTC.

This clone was seen a handful of times. V is TRBV18 and J is TRBJ1-6, with 8 bases that match TRBD1. There are 15 residues in the CDR3. Trimming cost V 6 bases and J 7 bases; bases outside gene matches: 8. The germline V gene encodes CDR1 KGHSH and CDR2 LQKENI. The CDR3 DNA reads TGTGCCAGCTCCGACAAGACAGGGGTCAATTCACCCCTCCACTTT. It is translated as CASSDKTGVNSPLHF. Together with reference TRBV18 and TRBJ1-6, the CDR3 gives the full variable domain: NAGVMQNPRHLVRRRGQEARLRCSPMKGHSHVYWYRQLPEEGLKFMVYLQKENIIDESGMPKERFSAEFPKEGPSILRIQQVVRGDSAAYFCASSDKTGVNSPLHFGNGTRLTVT.

The chain employs TRBV5-1 and TRBJ2-1, with 8 bases lining up with TRBD1. The CDR3 has 13 residues. Per the germline V gene, CDR1 is SGHRS and CDR2 is YFSETQ. After removal of 1 base from V and 7 bases from J, the junction contained 1 base not matched to a gene. The CDR3 DNA is TGCGCCAGCAGCTTGACAGGGGGAAATGAGCAGTTCTTC. It translates to CASSLTGGNEQFF.

Written as DNA, the CDR3 is TGTGCCAGCAGCAAGGGGGCAGATGAGACCCAGTACTTC. It is translated as CASSKGADETQYF. This sequence joins TRBV7-3 and TRBJ2-5; 7 nucleotides agree with TRBD1. J was trimmed by 5 bases and V by 5 bases; bases with no gene match: 5. The CDR3 covers 13 residues. CDR1 is SGHTA and CDR2 is FQGTGA in the germline V gene.

V usage is TRBV5-4 and J usage is TRBJ1-1; D gene uncertain. This CDR3 has 15 residues. CDR1 and CDR2 from the germline V gene are SGHNT and YYREEE (reference sequence). Trimming removed 4 bases from V and 1 base from J, with 14 bases in between. The CDR3 sequence is CASSQEEGRNTEAFF. As DNA, the CDR3 is TGTGCCAGCAGCCAAGAGGAGGGTAGGAACACTGAAGCTTTCTTT.